Shown below are 4 T cell receptor beta chains from a single sample sequenced in a study of T cell clonotyping in hematopoietic cell transplantation. The assay was immunoSEQ multiplex PCR, and TCRdb's table has in-frame clones only and misses some. The sample carries 69,000 or so clones, approximately 94% recorded once. The sample was peripheral blood mononuclear cells. These receptors were obtained from a middle-aged man in good health. Some clones in this sample may be carry-over from other donors' samples.

The V and J genes are TRBV13 and TRBJ2-7; TRBD2 matches 13 bases. The CDR3 extends over 16 amino acids. The germline V gene encodes CDR1 PRHDT and CDR2 FYEKMQ (reference sequence). Germline trimming cut 5 bases from V and 6 bases from J; bases unmatched to any gene: 10. The CDR3 sequence: CASSRRLAGGTGEQYF. The CDR3 bases are TGTGCCAGCAGCCGCCGACTAGCGGGAGGTACCGGCGAGCAGTACTTC.

The chain combines TRBV5-1 with TRBJ2-1; tentatively, D is TRBD1 (5 bases). Germline values: CDR1 SGHRS, CDR2 YFSETQ. The CDR3 is made up of 14 amino acids. V lost 0 bases and J 8 bases, leaving 12 bases between the germline ends. Here the CDR3 reads CASSLGQGWDEQFF. The CDR3 region has the DNA TGCGCCAGCAGCTTGGGGCAGGGTTGGGATGAGCAGTTCTTC.

The rearrangement joins TRBV6-5 to TRBJ1-1; D remains unclear. The CDR3 is 15 amino acids. Germline V gives CDR1 MNHEY, CDR2 SVGAGI. The ends were cut back, 2 bases at V and 0 bases at J, with 10 bases in the middle. CDR3 nucleotide sequence: TGTGCCAGCAGTTACGGAGGGTCCATGAACACTGAAGCTTTCTTT. It translates to CASSYGGSMNTEAFF.

The rearrangement uses TRBV7-9 and TRBJ2-7; TRBD1 or TRBD2 may be the D gene (5 bases each). Germline V gene lookup returns CDR1 SEHNR and CDR2 FQNEAQ (reference sequence). With 7 bases removed from V and 5 bases from J, the gap between germline ends came to 15 bases. The CDR3 runs 13 residues. DNA of the CDR3: TGTGCCAGCACCCTAGCATGGGGGAACGAGCAGTACTTC. It specifies CASTLAWGNEQYF. The whole variable domain, filled in from reference TRBV7-9 and TRBJ2-7, reads DTGVSQNPRHKITKRGQNVTFRCDPISEHNRLYWYRQTLGQGPEFLTYFQNEAQLEKSRLLSDRFSAERPKGSFSTLEIQRTEQGDSAMYLCASTLAWGNEQYFGPGTRLTVT.